A selection of T cell receptor beta chains follows, all from one sample in a study of blood T cell repertoires in COVID-19. Clones were sequenced by immunoSEQ multiplex PCR, and TCRdb holds only the in-frame ones, with some missing. The repertoire consists of about 190,000 clones, with approximately 79% occurring once and the leading ten covering 12%. The sequenced material came from peripheral blood. All receptors come from a woman aged 50 to 60 with acute or convalescent COVID-19. The CDR3 runs from the conserved cysteine through the conserved F or W. The D gene is left open where the match is weak.

v_gene,d_gene,CDR3aa
TRBV27,TRBD1,CASSGTGSRSGANVLTF
TRBV7-2,NA,CASSITRGRTEAFF
TRBV7-8,TRBD1,CASSFIDRGNSPLHF
TRBV4-1,TRBD1,CASSQEHRGPNEQYF
TRBV3-1/TRBV3-2,TRBD2,CASSPLTSGDSYNEQFF
TRBV5-1,NA,CASRQGSGNTEAFF
TRBV27,NA,CASSSEERPTDTQYF
TRBV5-4,TRBD2,CASSLASGGNTGELFF
TRBV2,NA,CASSVTGSYGYTF
TRBV6-2/TRBV6-3,TRBD1,CASSSQGGVNTEAFF
TRBV4-3,TRBD1,CASSQDYRTGGYYGYTF
TRBV19,NA,CASRPPLVDNEQFF
TRBV24-1,TRBD2,CATSDSGPSGGTYF
TRBV18,NA,CASSPQGWGQPQHF
TRBV7-2,TRBD2,CASSRRTSVFYEQYF
TRBV2,NA,CASSEREAYQVAGYTF
TRBV2,NA,CASTRDYDEQYF
TRBV6-6,TRBD1,CASSQIPGGGWNSPLHF
TRBV30,NA,CAWTRQTNTGELFF
TRBV16,NA,CASSHGGEQFF
TRBV9,NA,CASSVGGTGNTIYF
TRBV10-1,NA,CASRTGRTVNTDTQYF
TRBV7-8,NA,CASSSNRIGEQYF
TRBV6-5,NA,CASKGRSSSQHF
TRBV13,NA,CASSLGARSEAEAFF
TRBV29-1,TRBD2,CSVEFLAGGGNEQFF
TRBV5-4,TRBD2,CASSLGGLAGKETQYF
TRBV2,TRBD1,CASRGTVSNQPQHF
TRBV5-4,TRBD1,CASSRGQGIAYEQYF
TRBV28,TRBD1,CASRNSGTGFNYGYTF
TRBV30,NA,CAWSVWTTNTEAFF
TRBV9,NA,CASSVTPSVSPSYF
TRBV12-3/TRBV12-4,NA,CASSPISNQPQHF
TRBV7-2,TRBD2,CAIPAGGSYEQYF
TRBV19,NA,CASRQGRAGELFF
TRBV3-1/TRBV3-2,NA,CASSQGTGWYF
TRBV3-1/TRBV3-2,NA,CASSLGTSNYGYTF
TRBV7-2,TRBD1,CASSPGQGTGELFF
TRBV4-1,TRBD1,CASSHFSQGAGDIQYF
TRBV9,NA,CASRRGGYNSPLHF
TRBV6-2/TRBV6-3,NA,CASSHGGVNTEAFF
TRBV7-2,NA,CASSPRLGASDRETQYF
TRBV7-2,NA,CASSREQGAAFF
TRBV2,NA,CASSDLLTATGAFF
TRBV19,TRBD1,CASSSDRRQGKGDTEAFF